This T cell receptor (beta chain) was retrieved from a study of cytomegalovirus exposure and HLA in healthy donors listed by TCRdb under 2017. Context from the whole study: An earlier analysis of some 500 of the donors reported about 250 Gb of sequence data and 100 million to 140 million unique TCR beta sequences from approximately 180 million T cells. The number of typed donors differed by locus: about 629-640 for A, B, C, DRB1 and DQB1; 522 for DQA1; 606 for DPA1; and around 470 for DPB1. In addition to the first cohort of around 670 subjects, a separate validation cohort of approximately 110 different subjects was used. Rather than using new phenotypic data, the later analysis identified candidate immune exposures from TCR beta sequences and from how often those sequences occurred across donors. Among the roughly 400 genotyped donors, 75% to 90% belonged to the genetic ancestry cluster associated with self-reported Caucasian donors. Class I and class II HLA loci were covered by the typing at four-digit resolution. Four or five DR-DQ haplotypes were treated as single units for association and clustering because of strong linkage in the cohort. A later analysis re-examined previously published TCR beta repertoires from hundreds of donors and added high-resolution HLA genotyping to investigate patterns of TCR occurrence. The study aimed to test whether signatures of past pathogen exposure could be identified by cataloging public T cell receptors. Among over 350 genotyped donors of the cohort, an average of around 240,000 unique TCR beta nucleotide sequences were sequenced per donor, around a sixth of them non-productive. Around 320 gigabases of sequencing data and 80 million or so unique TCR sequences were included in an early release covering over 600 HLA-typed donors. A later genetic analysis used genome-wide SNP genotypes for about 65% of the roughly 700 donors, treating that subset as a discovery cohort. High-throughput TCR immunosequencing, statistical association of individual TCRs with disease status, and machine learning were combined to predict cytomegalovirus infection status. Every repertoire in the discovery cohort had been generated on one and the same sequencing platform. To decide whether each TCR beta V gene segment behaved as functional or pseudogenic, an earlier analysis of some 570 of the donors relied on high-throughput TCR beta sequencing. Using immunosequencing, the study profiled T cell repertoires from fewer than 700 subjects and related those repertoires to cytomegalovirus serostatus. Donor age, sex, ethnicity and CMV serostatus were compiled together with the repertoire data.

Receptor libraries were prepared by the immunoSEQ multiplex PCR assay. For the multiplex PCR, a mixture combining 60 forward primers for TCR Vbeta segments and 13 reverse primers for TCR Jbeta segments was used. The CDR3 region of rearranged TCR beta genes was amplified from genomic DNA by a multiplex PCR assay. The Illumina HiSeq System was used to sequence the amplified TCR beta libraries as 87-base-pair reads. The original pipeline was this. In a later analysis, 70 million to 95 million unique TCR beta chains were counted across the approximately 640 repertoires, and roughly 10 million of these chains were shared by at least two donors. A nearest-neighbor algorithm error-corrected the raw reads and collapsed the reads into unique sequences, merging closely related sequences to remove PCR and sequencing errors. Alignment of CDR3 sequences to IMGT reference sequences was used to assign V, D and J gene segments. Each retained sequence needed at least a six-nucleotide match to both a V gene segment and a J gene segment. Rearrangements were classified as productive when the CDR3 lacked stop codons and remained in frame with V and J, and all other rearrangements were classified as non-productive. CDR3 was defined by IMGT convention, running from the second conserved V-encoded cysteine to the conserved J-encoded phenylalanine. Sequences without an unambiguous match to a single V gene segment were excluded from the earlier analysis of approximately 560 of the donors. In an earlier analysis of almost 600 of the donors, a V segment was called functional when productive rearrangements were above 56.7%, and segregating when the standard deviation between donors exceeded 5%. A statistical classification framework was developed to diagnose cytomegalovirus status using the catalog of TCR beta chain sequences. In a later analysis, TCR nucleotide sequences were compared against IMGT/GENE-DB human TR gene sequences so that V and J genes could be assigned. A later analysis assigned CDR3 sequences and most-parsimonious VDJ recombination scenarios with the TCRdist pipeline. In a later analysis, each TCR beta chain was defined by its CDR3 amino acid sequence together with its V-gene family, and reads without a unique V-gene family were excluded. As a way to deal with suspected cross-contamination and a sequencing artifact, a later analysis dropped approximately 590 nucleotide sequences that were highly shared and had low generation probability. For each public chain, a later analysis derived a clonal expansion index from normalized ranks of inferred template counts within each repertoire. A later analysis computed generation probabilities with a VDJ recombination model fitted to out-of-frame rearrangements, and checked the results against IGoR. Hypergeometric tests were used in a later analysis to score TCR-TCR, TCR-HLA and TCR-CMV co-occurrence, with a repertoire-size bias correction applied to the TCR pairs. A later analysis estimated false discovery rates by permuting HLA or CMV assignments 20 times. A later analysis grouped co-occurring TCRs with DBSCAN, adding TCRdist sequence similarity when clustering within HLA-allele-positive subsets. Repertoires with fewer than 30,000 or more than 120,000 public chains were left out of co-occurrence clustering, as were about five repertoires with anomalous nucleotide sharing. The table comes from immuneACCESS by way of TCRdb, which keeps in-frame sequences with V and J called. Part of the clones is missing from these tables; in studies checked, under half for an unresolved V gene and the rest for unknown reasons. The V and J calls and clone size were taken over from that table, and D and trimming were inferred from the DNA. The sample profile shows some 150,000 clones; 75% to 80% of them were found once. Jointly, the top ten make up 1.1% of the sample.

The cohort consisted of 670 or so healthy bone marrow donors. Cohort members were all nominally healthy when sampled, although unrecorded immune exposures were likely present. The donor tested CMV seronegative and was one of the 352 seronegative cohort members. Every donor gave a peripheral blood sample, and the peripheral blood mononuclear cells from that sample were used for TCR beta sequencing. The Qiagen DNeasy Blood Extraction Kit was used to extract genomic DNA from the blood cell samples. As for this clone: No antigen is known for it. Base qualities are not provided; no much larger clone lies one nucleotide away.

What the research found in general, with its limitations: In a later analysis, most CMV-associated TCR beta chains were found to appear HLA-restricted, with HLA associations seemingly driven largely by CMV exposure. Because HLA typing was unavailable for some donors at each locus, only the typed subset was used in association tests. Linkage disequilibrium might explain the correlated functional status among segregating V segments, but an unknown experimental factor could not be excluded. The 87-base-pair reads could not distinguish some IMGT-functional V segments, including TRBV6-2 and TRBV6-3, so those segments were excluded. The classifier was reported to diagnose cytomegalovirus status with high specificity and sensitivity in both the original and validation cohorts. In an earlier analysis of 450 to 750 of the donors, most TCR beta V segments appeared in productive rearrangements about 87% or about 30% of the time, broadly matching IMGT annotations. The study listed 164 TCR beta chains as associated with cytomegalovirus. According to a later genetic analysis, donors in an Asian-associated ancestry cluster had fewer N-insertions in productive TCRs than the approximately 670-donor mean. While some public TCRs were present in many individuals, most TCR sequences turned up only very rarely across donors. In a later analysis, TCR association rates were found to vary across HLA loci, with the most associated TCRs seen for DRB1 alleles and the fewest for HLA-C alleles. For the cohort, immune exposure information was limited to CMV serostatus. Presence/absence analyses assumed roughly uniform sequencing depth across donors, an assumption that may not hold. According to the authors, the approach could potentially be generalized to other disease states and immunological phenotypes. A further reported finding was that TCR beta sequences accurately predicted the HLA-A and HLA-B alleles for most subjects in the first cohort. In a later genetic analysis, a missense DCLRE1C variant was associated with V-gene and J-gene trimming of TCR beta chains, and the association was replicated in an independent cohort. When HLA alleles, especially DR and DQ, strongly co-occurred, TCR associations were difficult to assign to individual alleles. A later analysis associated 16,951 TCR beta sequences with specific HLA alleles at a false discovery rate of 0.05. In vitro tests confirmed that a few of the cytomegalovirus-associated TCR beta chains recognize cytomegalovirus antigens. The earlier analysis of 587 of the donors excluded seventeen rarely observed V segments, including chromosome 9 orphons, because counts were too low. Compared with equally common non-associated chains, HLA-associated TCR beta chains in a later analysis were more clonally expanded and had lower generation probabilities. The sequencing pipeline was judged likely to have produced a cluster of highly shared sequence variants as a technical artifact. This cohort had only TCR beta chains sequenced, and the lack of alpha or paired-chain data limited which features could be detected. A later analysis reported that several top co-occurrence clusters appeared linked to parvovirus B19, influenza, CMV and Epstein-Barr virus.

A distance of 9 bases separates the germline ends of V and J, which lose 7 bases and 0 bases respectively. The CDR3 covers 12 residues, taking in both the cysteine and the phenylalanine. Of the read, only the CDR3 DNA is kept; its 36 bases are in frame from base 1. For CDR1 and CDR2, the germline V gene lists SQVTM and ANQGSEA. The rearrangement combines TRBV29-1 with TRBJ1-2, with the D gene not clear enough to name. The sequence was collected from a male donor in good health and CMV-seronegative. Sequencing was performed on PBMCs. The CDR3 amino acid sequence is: CSDRLANYGYTF. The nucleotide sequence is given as TGCAGCGACCGGCTAGCTAACTATGGCTACACCTTC.